A single sample is the source of the 2 T cell receptor beta chains below, sequenced in a study of STAT5B mutations in CD4+ large granular lymphocyte leukemia (dated by TCRdb to 2021 to 2024). The library was produced with the immunoSEQ multiplex PCR assay. In its TCRdb copy, this immuneACCESS table keeps in-frame sequences only and misses some clones. Where compared with another copy, unresolved V genes explain less than half of these, and the others have no known cause. For this sample there are tens of thousands of clones; roughly 70% appear just once. The leading ten clones occupy roughly 2% of the sample. The material sequenced was CD4+ T cells from blood buffy coats. The receptors derive from a human donor in good health.

This clone was counted a single time. DNA for the CDR3: TGCAGCGTTGAATCGACAGGGGGAAATGAGCAGTTCTTC. This codes for CSVESTGGNEQFF. This chain connects TRBV29-1 to TRBJ2-1; 9 nucleotides agree with TRBD1. J was trimmed by 7 bases and V by 2 bases; bases with no gene match: 3. The CDR3 loop spans 13 amino acids. CDR1 and CDR2 (germline): SQVTM, ANQGSEA.

This clone was seen just once. This chain uses TRBV7-8 with TRBJ1-6, with D uncertain. CDR3 length: 12 amino acids. The germline V gene has CDR1 SGHVS and CDR2 FQNEAQ. The V end was cut by 6 bases, the J end by 6 bases, with 6 bases between. DNA of the CDR3: TGTGCCAGCAGGCGGGGTAATTCACCCCTCCACTTT. It codes for CASRRGNSPLHF.